Presented here are 25 T cell receptor beta chains from one specimen sequenced in a study of blood T cell repertoires in COVID-19. Assay used: immunoSEQ multiplex PCR; TCRdb lists only in-frame clones, some missing. The sample contains 50,000 to 75,000 clones, about 90% of which appear only once. Input material: peripheral blood. Source of these receptors: a man aged 80 or over in a cohort sampled during active COVID-19.

This clone was seen only once. The chain joins TRBV11-2 to TRBJ2-7, with unresolved D. V gave up 6 bases and J gave up 2 bases, with 14 bases separating them. The CDR3 runs to 14 residues. Germline V gives CDR1 SGHAT, CDR2 FQNNGV. The DNA of the CDR3 is TGTGCCAGCAGTCCTACCGATCTACCCTACGAGCAGTACTTC. Translating it yields CASSPTDLPYEQYF. Together with reference TRBV11-2 and TRBJ2-7, the CDR3 gives the full variable domain: EAGVAQSPRYKIIEKRQSVAFWCNPISGHATLYWYQQILGQGPKLLIQFQNNGVVDDSQLPKDRFSAERLKGVDSTLKIQPAKLEDSAVYLCASSPTDLPYEQYFGPGTRLTVT.

The chain couples TRBV6-2 or TRBV6-3 to TRBJ2-2; 7 positions agree with TRBD1. Unmatched junction bases numbered 7, after V lost 5 bases and J lost 4 bases. The CDR3 length is 15 residues. Germline values: CDR1 MNHEY, CDR2 SVGEGT. The CDR3 loop reads CASSRDSPVTGELFF. The DNA for the CDR3 is TGTGCCAGCAGTCGGGACAGTCCGGTCACCGGGGAGCTGTTTTTT.

The chain joins TRBV18 to TRBJ1-3; the D gene is possibly TRBD1 (6 bases). The CDR3 is 15 amino acids. The V and J ends lost 2 bases and 0 bases respectively, with 8 bases between them. Germline V gene data show CDR1 as KGHSH and CDR2 as LQKENI. This chain's CDR3 is CASSPTGSSGNTIYF. CDR3 nucleotides: TGTGCCAGCTCACCAACAGGGAGCTCTGGAAACACCATATATTTT.

V and J are TRBV24-1 and TRBJ2-3; 12 nucleotides match TRBD2. The germline CDR1 and CDR2 sequences are KGHDR and SFDVKD. The J segment lost 3 bases and the V segment lost 3 bases, leaving 6 bases of the junction unmatched. This CDR3 region has 17 residues. This chain's CDR3 is CATSDGKLAGGTDTQYF. The DNA of the CDR3 is TGTGCCACCAGTGATGGGAAGCTAGCGGGGGGGACAGATACGCAGTATTTT.

The J gene is TRBJ2-7, the V gene TRBV30; 10 nucleotides match TRBD1. The CDR3 is 15 residues long. Germline V CDR1 and CDR2: GTSNPN, SVGIG (reference sequence). V shed 0 bases and J 3 bases; nucleotides not matched to a gene: 5. This CDR3 reads CAWSVPGQGLYEQYF. CDR3 nucleotides: TGTGCCTGGAGTGTTCCGGGACAGGGGCTCTACGAGCAGTACTTC.

The chain carries TRBV14 and TRBJ2-7, with a tentative D call TRBD2 (6 bases). V dropped 5 bases and J dropped 2 bases, with 16 bases sitting between them. Germline values: CDR1 SGHDN, CDR2 FVKESK. The CDR3 length is 15 residues. DNA of the CDR3: TGTGCCAGCAGCGGAGGCGGAGGGCGCACCTACGAGCAGTACTTC. This codes for CASSGGGGRTYEQYF.

This clone appeared once. The chain links TRBV5-1 to TRBJ2-5; TRBD1 might be the D (5 bases). Germline V CDR1 and CDR2: SGHRS, YFSETQ. V was pared by 1 base and J by 1 base, with 8 bases between. This CDR3 contains 14 residues. CDR3 nucleotides: TGCGCCAGCAGCTTGTCAGGGTCCCAAGAGACCCAGTACTTC. This gives the protein CASSLSGSQETQYF.

This sequence joins TRBV12-5 and TRBJ1-5; the D gene is possibly TRBD1 (6 bases). The germline V gene has CDR1 LGHNT and CDR2 FRNRAP. This CDR3 is 16 amino acids long. Trimming removed 4 bases from V and 1 base from J, with 14 bases in between. CDR3 protein: CASGSKGGMSNQPQHF. CDR3 sequence (DNA): TGTGCTAGTGGTTCCAAAGGGGGAATGAGCAATCAGCCCCAGCATTTT.

The chain uses TRBV7-2 and TRBJ2-7, with unresolved D. The CDR3 length is 12 residues. Trimming cost V 4 bases and J 4 bases, with 8 bases left between them. Germline CDR1 reads SGHTA; CDR2 reads FQGNSA. In DNA form, the CDR3 reads TGTGCCAGCAGCTCAGACTTGTACGAGCAGTACTTC. Translation: CASSSDLYEQYF.

The DNA of the CDR3 is TGTGCCAGTACCCCCCTGAGGACAGGGGTCTCCGGGGAGCTGTTTTTT. Its translation: CASTPLRTGVSGELFF. V is TRBV19 and J is TRBJ2-2; 9 nucleotides align to TRBD1. Trimming took 7 bases from V and 6 from J; bases not matched to a gene: 12. This CDR3 contains 16 residues. Germline assignment: CDR1 LNHDA and CDR2 SQIVND (reference sequence).

The V and J genes are TRBV19 and TRBJ1-1; D perhaps matches TRBD1 (5 bases). V gave up 10 bases and J gave up 5 bases, with 17 bases separating them. The CDR3 spans 13 residues. Germline assignment: CDR1 LNHDA and CDR2 SQIVND (reference sequence). The CDR3 protein is CATSPGGRTEAFF. As DNA, the CDR3 is TGTGCCACCAGTCCCGGGGGGAGAACTGAAGCTTTCTTT. The whole variable domain, filled in from reference TRBV19 and TRBJ1-1, reads DGGITQSPKYLFRKEGQNVTLSCEQNLNHDAMYWYRQDPGQGLRLIYYSQIVNDFQKGDIAEGYSVSREKKESFPLTVTSAQKNPTAFYLCATSPGGRTEAFFGQGTRLTVV.

V gene TRBV2 combines with J gene TRBJ1-5; D is perhaps TRBD1 (6 bases). Trimming cost V 6 bases and J 1 base, with 16 bases left between them. The CDR3 length is 16 residues. Germline loops: CDR1 SNHLY, CDR2 FYNNEI. The chain's CDR3 is CASSELTGRSNQPQHF. In nucleotides, the CDR3 is TGTGCCAGCAGCGAACTTACAGGGAGAAGCAATCAGCCCCAGCATTTT.

J is TRBJ2-2 and V is TRBV7-2; D is unclear. V lost 1 base and J 0 bases, leaving 9 bases between the germline ends. Germline lookup yields CDR1 SGHTA and CDR2 FQGNSA. The CDR3 consists of 16 residues. The CDR3 sequence is CASSLGTVSNTGELFF. In nucleotides, the CDR3 is TGTGCCAGCAGCTTAGGCACGGTATCGAACACCGGGGAGCTGTTTTTT.

The chain is built from TRBV5-8 and TRBJ1-2, with TRBD1 as a possible D gene (6 bases). The CDR3 covers 16 residues. The V and J ends lost 1 base and 0 bases respectively, with 13 bases between them. CDR1 is SGHTS, CDR2 YDEGEE, per germline. CDR3 amino acids: CASSLSGTPANYGYTF. The DNA of the CDR3 is TGTGCCAGCAGCTTGAGTGGGACACCTGCTAACTATGGCTACACCTTC.

The rearrangement links TRBV24-1 to TRBJ2-7, with D possibly being TRBD1 (6 bases). Deletions cut 4 bases from V and 3 bases from J, with 12 bases between. From germline, CDR1 is KGHDR and CDR2 SFDVKD. This CDR3 has 14 amino acids. The CDR3 here is CATSELGRGYEQYF. DNA of the CDR3: TGTGCCACCAGTGAGTTGGGCAGGGGCTACGAGCAGTACTTC.

The V gene is TRBV7-2, the J gene TRBJ2-7; maybe TRBD2 (6 bases). Germline CDR1 and CDR2: SGHTA and FQGNSA. The CDR3 is 13 residues long. Trimming took 3 bases from V and 6 from J, leaving 12 bases between them. CDR3 nucleotides: TGTGCCAGCAGCTTGGGCGGGACGGTCGAGCAGTACTTC. It encodes CASSLGGTVEQYF.

This CDR3 reads CASSFDRTSGGADTQYF. The CDR3 DNA is TGTGCCAGTAGTTTCGACCGGACTAGCGGGGGGGCAGATACGCAGTATTTT. The rearrangement links TRBV19 to TRBJ2-3, with 15 bases that match TRBD2. CDR1 LNHDA and CDR2 SQIVND come from the germline V gene (reference sequence). The length of the CDR3 is 17 residues. V lost 5 bases, J lost 4 bases, and 7 bases stayed unmatched.

The chain has TRBV5-6 and TRBJ2-3, with 7 positions matching TRBD1. V shed 2 bases and J 3 bases; nucleotides not matched to a gene: 12. The germline V gene encodes CDR1 SGHDT and CDR2 YYEEEE. The length of the CDR3 is 17 residues. The CDR3 sequence is CASSLQLRDRTTDTQYF. CDR3 nucleotides: TGTGCCAGCAGCTTACAGCTCCGGGACAGAACTACAGATACGCAGTATTTT.

The chain combines TRBV19 with TRBJ1-3, with D perhaps matching TRBD1 (5 bases). Trimming cost V 4 bases and J 0 bases, with 16 bases left between them. Germline V CDR1 and CDR2: LNHDA, SQIVND (reference sequence). This CDR3 region has 17 residues. This CDR3 reads CASSTDRLTSSGNTIYF. DNA for the CDR3: TGTGCCAGTAGTACCGACAGATTAACGAGCTCTGGAAACACCATATATTTT.

This clone occurred once. The J gene is TRBJ2-1, the V gene TRBV10-3; 14 bases map to TRBD2. Looked up from germline, CDR1 is ENHRY and CDR2 is SYGVKD. CDR3 length equals 18 residues. V was pared by 6 bases and J by 2 bases, with 9 bases of the junction left unmatched. CDR3: CAIRERTSGRLAYNEQFF. The DNA for the CDR3 is TGTGCCATCAGAGAAAGGACTAGCGGGAGGTTAGCCTACAATGAGCAGTTCTTC.

The J gene is TRBJ2-3, the V gene TRBV5-4; D gene ambiguous. Germline V lookup: CDR1 SGHNT, CDR2 YYREEE (reference sequence). The CDR3 is 13 residues long. Trimming shortened V by 0 bases and J by 3 bases, and 5 bases separated the two germline ends. In nucleotides, the CDR3 is TGTGCCAGCAGCTTGGACTTAACAGATACGCAGTATTTT. As protein: CASSLDLTDTQYF.

V gene TRBV6-5 combines with J gene TRBJ2-1; D perhaps matches TRBD2 (6 bases). Germline loops: CDR1 MNHEY, CDR2 SVGAGI. V was pared by 5 bases and J by 5 bases, with 16 bases between. CDR3 size: 15 residues. In DNA form, the CDR3 reads TGTGCCAGCAGTCCAACTAGCAGATCTAACAATGAGCAGTTCTTC. It yields the protein CASSPTSRSNNEQFF.

The genes are TRBV7-9 and TRBJ1-1; D is unclear. Germline values: CDR1 SEHNR, CDR2 FQNEAQ (reference sequence). V lost 2 bases, J lost 1 base, and 8 bases lay in between. The CDR3 extends over 14 amino acids. The CDR3 sequence: CASSLRSQNTEAFF. CDR3 coding DNA: TGTGCCAGCAGCTTAAGGAGTCAGAACACTGAAGCTTTCTTT.

The V call is TRBV6-1, the J call TRBJ1-3, with D tentatively TRBD1 (5 bases). CDR3 length: 17 amino acids. V lost 4 bases to trimming and J lost 0 bases, with 16 bases between them. Germline values: CDR1 MNHNS, CDR2 SASEGT. CDR3 nucleotide sequence: TGTGCCAGCAGTGCCTTATGGACACAGAGCTCTGGAAACACCATATATTTT. Translated, it gives CASSALWTQSSGNTIYF.

The chain has TRBV5-4 and TRBJ2-3; tentative D call: TRBD1 (5 bases). Germline loops: CDR1 SGHNT, CDR2 YYREEE (reference sequence). The V and J ends lost 0 bases and 2 bases respectively, with 10 bases between them. The CDR3 is 15 amino acids. The CDR3 reads CASSLVAGITDTQYF. DNA of the CDR3: TGTGCCAGCAGCTTGGTCGCAGGGATCACAGATACGCAGTATTTT.